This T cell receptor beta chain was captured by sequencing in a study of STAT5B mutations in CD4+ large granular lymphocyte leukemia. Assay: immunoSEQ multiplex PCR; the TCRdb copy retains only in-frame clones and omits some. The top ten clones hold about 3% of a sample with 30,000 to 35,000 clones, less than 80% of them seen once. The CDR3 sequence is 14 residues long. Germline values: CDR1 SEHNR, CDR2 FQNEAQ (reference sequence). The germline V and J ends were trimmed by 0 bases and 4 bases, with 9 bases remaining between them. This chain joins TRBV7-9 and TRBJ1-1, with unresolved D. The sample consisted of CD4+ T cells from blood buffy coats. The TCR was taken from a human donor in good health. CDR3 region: CASSLALGFTEAFF. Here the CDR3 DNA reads TGTGCCAGCAGCTTAGCGCTGGGGTTCACTGAAGCTTTCTTT.